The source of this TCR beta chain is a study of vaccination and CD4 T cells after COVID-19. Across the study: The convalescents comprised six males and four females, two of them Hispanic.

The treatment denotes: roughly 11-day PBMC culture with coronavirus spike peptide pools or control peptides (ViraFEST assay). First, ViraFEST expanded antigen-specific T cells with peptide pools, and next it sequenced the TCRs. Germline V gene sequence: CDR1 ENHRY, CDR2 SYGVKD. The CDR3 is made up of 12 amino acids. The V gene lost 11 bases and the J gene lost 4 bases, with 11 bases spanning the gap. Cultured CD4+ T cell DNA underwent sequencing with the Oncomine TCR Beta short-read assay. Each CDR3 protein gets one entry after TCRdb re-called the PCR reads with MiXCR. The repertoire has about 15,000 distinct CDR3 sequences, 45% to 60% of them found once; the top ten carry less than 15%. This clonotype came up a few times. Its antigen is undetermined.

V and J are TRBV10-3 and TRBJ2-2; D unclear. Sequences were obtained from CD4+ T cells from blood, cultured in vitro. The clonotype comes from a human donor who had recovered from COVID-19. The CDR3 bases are TGTGCCGCAAACAGTGGCACCGGGGAGCTGTTTTTT. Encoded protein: CAANSGTGELFF.